This passage covers 21 T cell receptor beta chains from one sample sequenced in a study of patients and donors after allogeneic stem cell transplantation. TCRdb re-called the RT-PCR reads through MiXCR, storing one row per CDR3 protein. The sample consists of about a million distinct CDR3 sequences, approximately 18% of them appearing once. Sequenced sample: blood, either unsorted or a sorted T cell fraction (not recorded which). Source of these receptors: a human donor who was either an allogeneic HSCT recipient or a stem cell or donor lymphocyte infusion donor (not recorded which). It is not recorded whose cells these are; they may come from a transplant donor.

This sequence joins TRBV27 and TRBJ1-6, with 8 bases fitting TRBD1. V dropped 3 bases and J dropped 9; count of bases not matched to a gene: 7. Germline loops: CDR1 MNHEY, CDR2 SMNVEV (reference sequence). This CDR3 has 15 residues. The CDR3 reads CASSFPGTGGSPLHF. CDR3 bases: TGTGCCAGCAGTTTCCCCGGGACAGGAGGTTCACCCCTCCACTTT.

Only a few counts were recorded for this clonotype. The chain uses TRBV12-3 or TRBV12-4 and TRBJ2-2; a weak D match, TRBD2 (6 bases). The V end lost 5 bases, the J end lost 1 base, and 11 bases lay between the germline ends. The CDR3 contains 15 residues. This CDR3 is CASSPTGGNTGELFF. The CDR3, as DNA: TGTGCCAGCAGTCCCACCGGGGGGAACACCGGGGAGCTGTTTTTT.

V usage is TRBV25-1 and J usage is TRBJ2-5; 9 bases match TRBD2. V dropped 8 bases and J dropped 3; count of bases not matched to a gene: 16. CDR1 and CDR2 (germline): MGHDK, SYGVNS. This CDR3 comprises 17 residues. Here the CDR3 DNA reads TGTGCCAGCCGCTCTCTAGGGGTAGCGGGAGTGGAAGAGACCCAGTACTTC. It codes for CASRSLGVAGVEETQYF.

V gene TRBV27 combines with J gene TRBJ1-1; D is perhaps TRBD1 (5 bases). Germline-derived CDR1 and CDR2 are MNHEY and SMNVEV (reference sequence). CDR3 length equals 13 residues. The V end was cut by 5 bases, the J end by 3 bases, with 10 bases between. CDR3 sequence: CASSRGFDTEAFF. DNA of the CDR3: TGTGCCAGCAGTCGGGGCTTTGACACTGAAGCTTTCTTT.

This clonotype was observed a few times. The rearrangement joins TRBV3-1 to TRBJ1-5; D gene uncertain. The ends were cut back, 2 bases at V and 4 bases at J, with 9 bases in the middle. CDR1 is LGHDT, CDR2 YNNKEL, per germline (reference sequence). The CDR3 runs to 14 residues. DNA of the CDR3: TGTGCCAGCAGCCAACAGGCGATTAATCAGCCCCAGCATTTT. It translates to CASSQQAINQPQHF.

The chain links TRBV7-2 to TRBJ1-5, with D unresolved. The V gene's germline CDR1 is SGHTA and CDR2 FQGNSA. V lost 5 bases and J 0 bases, leaving 11 bases between the germline ends. CDR3 length: 15 residues. The CDR3 loop is CASSARWASNQPQHF. CDR3 sequence (DNA): TGTGCCAGCAGCGCCCGTTGGGCTAGCAATCAGCCCCAGCATTTT.

The CDR3 loop is CASSFRAPSFNTEAFF. CDR3 DNA: TGTGCCAGCAGCTTCCGGGCTCCGAGTTTTAACACTGAAGCTTTCTTT. V usage is TRBV11-1 and J usage is TRBJ1-1, with D hard to call. The V end lost 3 bases, the J end lost 2 bases, and 16 bases lay between the germline ends. The germline gives CDR1 SGHAT, CDR2 FQDESV (reference sequence). This CDR3 is built from 16 residues. The entire variable domain, with the rest obtained from reference TRBV11-1 and TRBJ1-1, is as follows: EAEVAQSPRYKITEKSQAVAFWCDPISGHATLYWYRQILGQGPELLVQFQDESVVDDSQLPKDRFSAERLKGVDSTLKIQPAELGDSAMYLCASSFRAPSFNTEAFFGQGTRLTVV.

A few counts support this clonotype. The rearrangement uses TRBV2 and TRBJ2-7; no definite D call. Germline V lookup: CDR1 SNHLY, CDR2 FYNNEI. CDR3 length: 16 amino acids. V was trimmed by 1 base and J by 3 bases, leaving 16 bases between them. The chain's CDR3 is CASSEGTAHYLYEQYF. CDR3 sequence (DNA): TGTGCCAGCAGTGAAGGTACAGCGCATTACCTCTACGAGCAGTACTTC.

The sample holds a few counts of this clonotype. The rearrangement links TRBV27 to TRBJ1-1; D perhaps matches TRBD1 (5 bases). The germline V gene encodes CDR1 MNHEY and CDR2 SMNVEV (reference sequence). The germline V and J ends were trimmed by 1 base and 7 bases, with 13 bases remaining between them. The CDR3 contains 14 residues. The DNA of the CDR3 is TGTGCCAGCAGTTTATGGCGGGGGTCGGTTGAAGCTTTCTTT. Amino acid sequence: CASSLWRGSVEAFF.

The chain couples TRBV15 to TRBJ1-4; the D gene is possibly TRBD1 (6 bases). This CDR3 comprises 13 residues. CDR1 and CDR2 from the germline V gene are LNHNV and YYDKDF (reference sequence). V lost 8 bases, J lost 7 bases, and 14 bases lay in between. The CDR3 nucleotides are TGTGCCACCTCTGGGGGGCTCAGTGAAAAACTGTTTTTT. Its protein product is CATSGGLSEKLFF.

The chain carries TRBV2 and TRBJ1-2, with TRBD1 matching 7 bases. CDR3 length: 15 residues. Germline V gives CDR1 SNHLY, CDR2 FYNNEI. Trimming took 3 bases from V and 3 from J; bases not matched to a gene: 7. CDR3 sequence (DNA): TGTGCCAGCAGTGAGACAGGGATAAGGGACTATGGCTACACCTTC. Translation: CASSETGIRDYGYTF.

The chain links TRBV5-1 to TRBJ1-1; no firm D call. The CDR3 covers 16 residues. The germline V and J ends were trimmed by 0 bases and 0 bases, with 12 bases remaining between them. Germline V gene lookup returns CDR1 SGHRS and CDR2 YFSETQ. Here the CDR3 reads CASSLVRAGVNTEAFF. The DNA of the CDR3 is TGCGCCAGCAGCTTGGTGAGAGCGGGAGTGAACACTGAAGCTTTCTTT.

This clonotype was observed a few times. The rearrangement joins TRBV20-1 to TRBJ1-1; a weak D match, TRBD1 (6 bases). The CDR3 totals 13 residues. Germline V gene lookup returns CDR1 DFQATT and CDR2 SNEGSKA (reference sequence). V was shortened by 6 bases and J by 1 base, with 12 bases between the two germline ends. The CDR3 here is CSAPGQRNTEAFF. CDR3 bases: TGCAGTGCCCCCGGACAGAGGAACACTGAAGCTTTCTTT.

This chain links TRBV7-8 with TRBJ1-4; possible D gene TRBD1, 6 bases. From germline, CDR1 is SGHVS and CDR2 FQNEAQ. The CDR3 is made up of 17 amino acids. The V and J ends lost 2 bases and 10 bases respectively, with 23 bases between them. The CDR3 protein is CASSLTGLLGRPGKLFF. The CDR3 DNA reads TGTGCCAGCAGCTTAACAGGGTTGTTGGGGCGTCCGGGAAAACTGTTTTTT.

This clonotype was seen once. The chain joins TRBV5-8 to TRBJ2-3, with D unresolved. There are 13 residues in the CDR3. Per germline, CDR1 SGHTS and CDR2 YDEGEE. V shed 5 bases and J shed 2 bases, with 9 bases lying between them. In DNA, the CDR3 is TGTGCCAGCAGTTCCCAGGACACAGATACGCAGTATTTT. This translates into CASSSQDTDTQYF.

This chain joins TRBV20-1 and TRBJ2-1; TRBD2 aligns across 9 bases. CDR3 length: 16 residues. Per the germline V gene, CDR1 is DFQATT and CDR2 is SNEGSKA (reference sequence). With 3 bases clipped from V and 3 bases from J, the junction kept 9 bases outside the gene matches. The CDR3: CSARYRSGGGYNEQFF. The CDR3 DNA sequence: TGCAGTGCTAGGTACCGTAGCGGGGGAGGCTACAATGAGCAGTTCTTC.

The V and J genes are TRBV6-5 and TRBJ1-4; D is possibly TRBD1 (6 bases). V dropped 0 bases and J dropped 2 bases, with 10 bases sitting between them. This CDR3 contains 16 residues. CDR1 MNHEY and CDR2 SVGAGI come from the germline V gene. The CDR3 reads CASSYSPQGTNEKLFF. The CDR3 DNA follows: TGTGCCAGCAGTTACTCCCCCCAGGGGACTAATGAAAAACTGTTTTTT.

This clonotype was found a few times. The chain combines TRBV11-3 with TRBJ2-1; D is undetermined. Germline CDR1 is SGHNT and CDR2 is YENEEA. The V end lost 0 bases, the J end lost 8 bases, and 11 bases lay between the germline ends. There are 14 residues in the CDR3. CDR3 coding DNA: TGTGCCAGCAGCTTAGATGGTAGGGATCATGAGCAGTTCTTC. Its translation is CASSLDGRDHEQFF.

This clonotype was observed a few times. The V gene is TRBV7-2, the J gene TRBJ2-4; tentative D call: TRBD2 (5 bases). V was shortened by 0 bases and J by 8 bases, with 20 bases between the two germline ends. The CDR3 loop spans 17 amino acids. Germline-derived CDR1 and CDR2 are SGHTA and FQGNSA. CDR3 region: CASSLAYQRRSEDIQYF. In nucleotides, the CDR3 is TGTGCCAGCAGCTTAGCGTATCAGCGGAGGAGTGAGGACATTCAGTACTTC.

J is TRBJ1-2 and V is TRBV27; 8 nucleotides match TRBD1. CDR1 MNHEY and CDR2 SMNVEV come from the germline V gene (reference sequence). The CDR3 covers 15 residues. The V gene end was trimmed by 0 bases and the J gene end by 6 bases; junction bases not matched to a gene: 6. The CDR3 loop reads CASSLSPRGLNGYTF. For the CDR3, the DNA is TGTGCCAGCAGTTTATCCCCCAGGGGGCTTAATGGCTACACCTTC.

This clonotype appeared many times. This chain uses TRBV12-3 or TRBV12-4 with TRBJ1-1, with a tentative D call TRBD1 (5 bases). Trimming removed 3 bases from V and 5 bases from J, with 10 bases in between. The CDR3 consists of 13 residues. The CDR3 sequence is CASSFGGVTEAFF. CDR3 in DNA: TGTGCCAGCAGTTTTGGAGGGGTTACTGAAGCTTTCTTT.